What follows is one T cell receptor (beta chain) and its context. Its cognate antigen is unknown. The sample comes from a study of shared clonotypes between healthy human individuals. Whole-study results and caveats: Rarefaction showed sorted-subset sequencing was incomplete despite large depth. Memory subsets generally showed lower estimated richness than naive subsets. The low donor count limited represented genetic and exposure-history diversity.

Produced via immunoSEQ multiplex PCR; TCRdb's table is partial and in-frame only. The data contain 2 million to 2.5 million clones, nearly 97% of them singletons. The specimen sequenced was naive CD4+ T cells sorted from blood. The subset: CD45RA+ positively selected. This TCR came from a man between 18 and 35 years old in good health.

The DNA of the CDR3 is TGTGCCAGCAGCCGTGTAGCGGGGGGCTTCTCCTACGAGCAGTACTTC. It yields the protein CASSRVAGGFSYEQYF. V and J are TRBV4-2 and TRBJ2-7, with 10 bases identical to TRBD2. There are 16 residues in the CDR3. The germline V gene has CDR1 LGHNA and CDR2 YNFKEQ. V lost 4 bases, J lost 0 bases, and 6 bases stayed unmatched.